Following are 27 T cell receptor beta chains from one sample sequenced in a study of blood T cell repertoires in COVID-19. Sequenced by immunoSEQ multiplex PCR; TCRdb stores in-frame clones only, minus some. The sample consists of 70,000 to 85,000 clones, about 86% of them appearing once. Sequencing was done on a sample of peripheral blood. Receptors originate from a woman at least 80 years old in a cohort sampled during active or convalescent COVID-19.

This clone was counted only a few times. The chain uses TRBV28 and TRBJ1-4, with D unresolved. The germline V gene has CDR1 MDHEN and CDR2 SYDVKM. The germline V and J ends were trimmed by 2 bases and 5 bases, with 12 bases remaining between them. The CDR3 covers 15 residues. DNA of the CDR3: TGTGCCAGCAGTTTAGGAGCAGCCGGAAATGAAAAACTGTTTTTT. Translation: CASSLGAAGNEKLFF.

The genes are TRBV10-3 and TRBJ1-2; D not certain. CDR3 length equals 15 residues. Germline V gene lookup returns CDR1 ENHRY and CDR2 SYGVKD. V was cut by 0 bases and J by 5 bases, with 13 bases left in between. CDR3 nucleotide sequence: TGTGCCATCAGTGAGTCATCGGGGATTCCATATGGCTACACCTTC. Translating gives CAISESSGIPYGYTF.

V gene TRBV9 combines with J gene TRBJ1-6, with 9 bases that match TRBD1. The CDR3 runs 15 residues. The J segment lost 7 bases and the V segment lost 0 bases, leaving 2 bases of the junction unmatched. Germline CDR1 SGDLS, CDR2 YYNGEE. The CDR3 region has the DNA TGTGCCAGCAGCGTAGAGGGACAGGGCAATTCACCCCTCCACTTT. Its protein is CASSVEGQGNSPLHF.

CDR3 amino acids: CASSPEDRGSTPGNTIYF. The DNA for the CDR3 is TGTGCCAGCTCACCGGAGGACAGGGGTTCTACCCCTGGAAACACCATATATTTT. J is TRBJ1-3 and V is TRBV18; 9 bases align to TRBD1. The germline gives CDR1 KGHSH, CDR2 LQKENI. The CDR3 length is 18 residues. Trimming took 3 bases from V and 2 from J; bases not matched to a gene: 11.

This clone was picked up one time. The chain employs TRBV29-1 and TRBJ2-3; D not resolved. The V end was cut by 2 bases, the J end by 6 bases, with 9 bases between. Germline CDR1 is SQVTM and CDR2 is ANQGSEA. The CDR3 sequence is 12 residues long. The DNA of the CDR3 is TGCAGCGTTGAAAAAGCTGCGGATACGCAGTATTTT. Residues: CSVEKAADTQYF.

The CDR3 DNA reads as TGTGCCAGCAGTTTCCCCAGTGGGAGACGTACCGGGGAGCTGTTTTTT. This codes for CASSFPSGRRTGELFF. The V and J genes are TRBV28 and TRBJ2-2; TRBD2 is a possible D gene (5 bases). V was trimmed by 3 bases and J by 5 bases, leaving 16 bases between them. This CDR3 comprises 16 residues. In germline, CDR1 is MDHEN, CDR2 SYDVKM.

The V and J genes are TRBV15 and TRBJ2-3; D remains unclear. CDR3 size: 14 residues. V gave up 0 bases and J gave up 2 bases, with 6 bases separating them. Germline assignment: CDR1 LNHNV and CDR2 YYDKDF (reference sequence). The DNA for the CDR3 is TGTGCCACCAGCAGAGACCGTTACACAGATACGCAGTATTTT. It codes for CATSRDRYTDTQYF.

The rearrangement uses TRBV2 and TRBJ1-1; D is unclear. CDR3 length: 12 amino acids. Germline V gene sequence: CDR1 SNHLY, CDR2 FYNNEI. V lost 4 bases, J lost 5 bases, and 8 bases lay in between. The CDR3 nucleotides read TGTGCCAGCAGTGGCCGGAGGACTGAAGCTTTCTTT. This translates into CASSGRRTEAFF.

In its sample, this clone was seen once. The chain is built from TRBV7-2 and TRBJ1-1, with D perhaps matching TRBD1 (5 bases). CDR1 and CDR2 from the germline V gene are SGHTA and FQGNSA. V lost 3 bases, J lost 7 bases, and 12 bases lay in between. There are 13 residues in the CDR3. The CDR3 DNA reads as TGTGCCAGCAGCTTGGAGGGGAGCTTTGAAGCTTTCTTT. It translates to CASSLEGSFEAFF.

The sample holds one count of this clone. The chain uses TRBV5-4 and TRBJ1-1; tentative D call: TRBD1 (6 bases). The CDR3 runs 13 residues. Trimming removed 3 bases at V and 1 base at J, with 7 bases between. Germline values: CDR1 SGHNT, CDR2 YYREEE (reference sequence). The CDR3: CASSWTENTEAFF. The CDR3 region has the DNA TGTGCCAGCAGCTGGACAGAGAACACTGAAGCTTTCTTT.

This rearrangement joins TRBV28 to TRBJ2-7; 9 positions agree with TRBD2. J was trimmed by 4 bases and V by 4 bases; bases with no gene match: 11. The CDR3 spans 16 residues. Germline CDR1 reads MDHEN; CDR2 reads SYDVKM. The CDR3: CASSSPSAGGLYEQYF. The CDR3 DNA reads TGTGCCAGCAGTTCCCCCTCCGCGGGAGGGCTATACGAGCAGTACTTC.

The rearrangement links TRBV3-1 (or the pseudogene TRBV3-2) to TRBJ2-1; 7 positions agree with TRBD1. CDR1 LGHDT and CDR2 YNNKEL come from the germline V gene (reference sequence). This CDR3 spans 13 amino acids. The trim removed 3 bases at V and 12 bases at J, leaving 8 bases unmatched. This CDR3 reads CASSQRGTDSQFF. DNA for the CDR3: TGTGCCAGCAGCCAGAGGGGGACAGACTCGCAGTTCTTC.

This clone was counted between two and nine times. V gene TRBV19 combines with J gene TRBJ2-1, with TRBD2 matching over 8 bases. The CDR3 sequence is 16 residues long. CDR1 and CDR2 (germline): LNHDA, SQIVND (reference sequence). V dropped 2 bases and J dropped 1; count of bases not matched to a gene: 4. The CDR3 is CASSITAGVSYNEQFF. DNA of the CDR3: TGTGCCAGTAGTATAACAGCGGGAGTTTCCTACAATGAGCAGTTCTTC.

This clone was observed a single time. This chain links TRBV11-2 with TRBJ2-2, with a tentative D call TRBD1 (5 bases). The length of the CDR3 is 15 residues. From germline, CDR1 is SGHAT and CDR2 FQNNGV. With 2 bases removed from V and 2 bases from J, the gap between germline ends came to 9 bases. The CDR3 nucleotides are TGTGCCAGCAGCTTACGGCAGGGTAACACCGGGGAGCTGTTTTTT. It codes for CASSLRQGNTGELFF.

The chain recombines TRBV19 with TRBJ1-2; D unresolved. Germline loops: CDR1 LNHDA, CDR2 SQIVND (reference sequence). Deletions cut 6 bases from V and 8 bases from J, with 7 bases between. This CDR3 spans 10 amino acids. The CDR3 loop is CASSENGYTF. The CDR3 DNA follows: TGTGCCAGTAGCGAGAACGGCTACACCTTC.

The genes are TRBV7-2 and TRBJ1-1, with D uncertain. The CDR3 spans 12 residues. V gave up 0 bases and J gave up 5 bases, with 4 bases separating them. Germline V gene data show CDR1 as SGHTA and CDR2 as FQGNSA. CDR3 in DNA: TGTGCCAGCAGCTTAGCGAGTACTGAAGCTTTCTTT. The encoded protein is CASSLASTEAFF. The full variable domain, rest sourced from reference TRBV7-2 and TRBJ1-1, is GAGVSQSPSNKVTEKGKDVELRCDPISGHTALYWYRQSLGQGLEFLIYFQGNSAPDKSGLPSDRFSAERTGGSVSTLTIQRTQQEDSAVYLCASSLASTEAFFGQGTRLTVV.

V gene TRBV24-1 combines with J gene TRBJ2-1; D is possibly TRBD2 (5 bases). Germline V CDR1 and CDR2: KGHDR, SFDVKD. The CDR3 contains 12 residues. Between the trimmed V and J ends, which lost 6 bases and 7 bases, there was a span of 9 bases. In DNA form, the CDR3 reads TGTGCCACCAGTAGAGGGTTGAATGAGCAGTTCTTC. Translating it yields CATSRGLNEQFF.

The V gene is TRBV6-5, the J gene TRBJ2-7; possible D gene TRBD2, 5 bases. Germline loops: CDR1 MNHEY, CDR2 SVGAGI. CDR3 size: 15 residues. V was pared by 8 bases and J by 6 bases, with 23 bases between. The CDR3, as DNA: TGTGCCAGCTACGAGCTGGGAGCCCACTATGGCGAGCAGTACGTC. It specifies CASYELGAHYGEQYV.

The chain has TRBV6-6 and TRBJ2-1; perhaps TRBD1 as D (5 bases). V lost 6 bases, J lost 1 base, and 10 bases lay in between. Germline CDR1 and CDR2: MNHNY and SVGAGI (reference sequence). The CDR3 sequence is 14 residues long. CDR3 sequence: CASSYPGSYNEQFF. CDR3 coding DNA: TGTGCCAGCAGCTATCCAGGGTCCTACAATGAGCAGTTCTTC.

The sample holds a few counts of this clone. The V and J genes are TRBV27 and TRBJ2-4; D is possibly TRBD1 (6 bases). The CDR3 contains 15 residues. Trimming took off 4 bases at V and 1 base at J, with 11 bases between the two ends. CDR1 and CDR2 (germline): MNHEY, SMNVEV (reference sequence). The CDR3 DNA follows: TGTGCCAGCAGTTCGGGACAAATCGCCAAAAACATTCAGTACTTC. Translation gives CASSSGQIAKNIQYF.

This chain links TRBV6-5 with TRBJ2-3, with TRBD1 as a possible D gene (6 bases). The CDR3 loop spans 15 amino acids. Trimming removed 7 bases from V and 0 bases from J, with 14 bases in between. Germline V gene lookup returns CDR1 MNHEY and CDR2 SVGAGI. Here the CDR3 reads CASTFGQFSTDTQYF. The DNA for the CDR3 is TGTGCCAGCACCTTCGGACAGTTTAGCACAGATACGCAGTATTTT.

The V and J genes are TRBV5-1 and TRBJ2-7; D may be TRBD1 (6 bases). The CDR3 sequence is 12 residues long. Germline loops: CDR1 SGHRS, CDR2 YFSETQ. V was cut by 0 bases and J by 10 bases, with 11 bases left in between. CDR3 in amino acids: CASSLALDRQYF. The CDR3 DNA reads as TGCGCCAGCAGCTTGGCGCTGGACAGACAGTACTTC.

The chain couples TRBV7-3 to TRBJ2-1, with 7 positions matching TRBD1. Losses at the gene ends were 5 bases for V and 3 bases for J; bases not matched to a gene: 7. The CDR3 totals 15 residues. The germline CDR1 and CDR2 sequences are SGHTA and FQGTGA. CDR3 loop: CASSRSGTDYNEQFF. CDR3 nucleotide sequence: TGTGCCAGCAGCAGATCCGGGACAGACTACAATGAGCAGTTCTTC.

The chain recombines TRBV7-9 with TRBJ1-1; 8 positions match TRBD1. This CDR3 is built from 14 residues. Trimming at V came to 1 base and at J to 7 bases, leaving 5 bases not matched to a gene. Germline values: CDR1 SEHNR, CDR2 FQNEAQ (reference sequence). The CDR3: CASSLESGTGEAFF. The CDR3 nucleotides read TGTGCCAGCAGCTTAGAGTCCGGGACAGGTGAAGCTTTCTTT.

The chain has TRBV24-1 and TRBJ2-2; 12 positions agree with TRBD2. This CDR3 has 17 amino acids. Germline values: CDR1 KGHDR, CDR2 SFDVKD. After removal of 2 bases from V and 7 bases from J, the junction contained 7 bases not matched to a gene. CDR3 protein: CATSDSPGTSGYGELFF. Here the CDR3 DNA reads TGTGCCACCAGTGATTCCCCCGGGACTAGCGGGTACGGGGAGCTGTTTTTT.

The DNA of the CDR3 is TGTGCCAGCAGCCCCGGGACATCTATCTGGGATGAGCAGTTCTTC. It specifies CASSPGTSIWDEQFF. The chain has TRBV5-5 and TRBJ2-1, with a possible D match to TRBD1 (6 bases). The CDR3 covers 15 residues. Germline V gene data show CDR1 as SGHKS and CDR2 as YYEKEE (reference sequence). Trimming stripped 4 bases from V and 8 bases from J, with 19 bases between.

The gene calls are TRBV7-2 and TRBJ1-1; maybe TRBD1 (6 bases). The CDR3 has 15 residues. V lost 5 bases and J 4 bases, leaving 17 bases between the germline ends. Germline values: CDR1 SGHTA, CDR2 FQGNSA. The DNA of the CDR3 is TGTGCCAGCAGCGCCGCAGGGACATCCGTCACTGAAGCTTTCTTT. It specifies CASSAAGTSVTEAFF.